These 2 T cell receptor beta chains came from one sample sequenced in a study of regulatory T cells in long-lasting Graves disease. CDR3 regions were amplified by Arm-PCR using iRepertoire HTBI primers to build TCR beta libraries. TCRdb itself ran the multiplex PCR reads through MiXCR, one entry per CDR3 protein. The sample shows about 460,000 distinct CDR3 sequences, less than 25% of them seen only once. Regarding time point: persistent/refractory GD, antithyroid drugs over 5 years with positive TRAb. Preparation of the TCR library used RNA extracted from PBMCs. Sequencing was performed on peripheral blood mononuclear cells (PBMCs), taken when the disease was refractory, from a patient treated with antithyroid drugs. These receptors all come from a female donor with Graves disease.

About this clonotype: A junction boundary mismatches the germline segment, possibly from a read error. The chain uses TRBV7-7 and TRBJ2-7; D unclear. CDR1 and CDR2 from the germline V gene are SSHAT and FNYEAQ (reference sequence). This CDR3 region has 14 residues. The CDR3 coding sequence is TGTGCTAGCAGCTTAAATCCATTAACCTACGAGCAGTACTTC. This codes for CASSLNPLTYEQYF. The complete variable domain, with remaining parts taken from reference TRBV7-7 and TRBJ2-7, reads GAGVSQSPRYKVTKRGQDVTLRCDPISSHATLYWYQQALGQGPEFLTYFNYEAQPDKSGLPSDRFSAERPEGSISTLTIQRTEQRDSAMYRCASSLNPLTYEQYFGPGTRLTVT.

This clonotype was counted only a few times. The gene calls are TRBV11-3 and TRBJ2-7, with 10 bases fitting TRBD2. After removal of 2 bases from V and 4 bases from J, the junction contained 2 bases not matched to a gene. Per germline, CDR1 SGHNT and CDR2 YENEEA. The CDR3 loop spans 14 amino acids. The CDR3, as DNA: TGTGCCAGCAGCTTATCTAGCGGGAGATACGAGCAGTACTTC. Translated: CASSLSSGRYEQYF.